This T cell receptor beta chain stems from a study of blood T cell repertoires in COVID-19. Comments on this clone: The same CDR3 also results from other DNA sequences found in this sample.

The protocol was immunoSEQ multiplex PCR, while the TCRdb copy is restricted to in-frame clones and leaves out a portion. The table includes approximately 260,000 clones, 79% detected once. V shed 0 bases and J shed 5 bases, with 6 bases lying between them. Germline CDR1 and CDR2: SGHRS and YFSETQ. The CDR3 covers 13 residues. This chain joins TRBV5-1 and TRBJ1-5; D may be TRBD1 (6 bases). The specimen sequenced was peripheral blood. The TCR sequence derives from a middle-aged woman with active or convalescent COVID-19. The chain's CDR3 is CASSLGTDQPQHF. In DNA form, the CDR3 reads TGCGCCAGCAGCTTGGGGACAGATCAGCCCCAGCATTTT.